This TCR beta chain was sequenced in a study of blood T cell repertoires in COVID-19 (dated by TCRdb to 2018 to 2020). Study-wide context: Collaborator samples came from the United States, Italy and Spain and covered acute and convalescent phases of COVID-19. Where HLA class I and class II types were available, the types were taken from metadata supplied by the sample provider, not from assay-based typing. Subjects who had been exposed to COVID-19, were actively infected with it, or had recovered from it provided the deeply sampled blood TCRbeta repertoires that made up the dataset. Nearly every sample came with metadata listing a de-identified subject ID, COVID-19 status, age in years and sex. The prospective study material was composed of cDNA or gDNA derived from T cells, B-cell-depleted T cells, or PBMCs. The samples were drawn from the first 160 participants of the ongoing ImmuneRACE study and from 1,254 subjects provided by 6 global collaborators. A freely available public database, intended as a resource for researchers studying the immune response to SARS-CoV-2, is where the repertoires were released. The paper's findings and limits, for the study overall: Clinical and demographic metadata were provided uncurated, with the amount varying by source and participant.

In regard to this clone: Which antigen it targets is not known. Base-call qualities are not available, and no considerably larger clone is one nucleotide away.

The immunoSEQ Assay, a bias-controlled multiplex PCR, was used to amplify TCRbeta CDR3 regions from genomic DNA. Processing in the source paper ran as follows. Within the assay, amplification of reference gene primers was used to estimate how many nucleated cells each sample contained. To quantify the absolute abundance of each unique TCRbeta CDR3 rearrangement, sequence reads were collapsed and filtered. For each sample, productive Simpson clonality was calculated by taking the square root of Simpson's diversity index across productive rearrangements. TCRdb carries this immuneACCESS record with in-frame sequences only. Its versions omit some clonotypes, under half of them owing to an unresolved V gene in the studies checked, with the rest unexplained. That table furnishes V, J and clone size, whereas the DNA furnished D and trimming. This sample is represented by around 170,000 clones; 70% to 90% of them were singletons. The ten largest clones take up approximately 4% of the sample.

From the germline V gene (reference sequence), CDR1 is SEHNR and CDR2 is FQNEAQ. There are 15 amino acids in the CDR3, from cysteine to phenylalanine inclusive. Only the CDR3 part of the read is kept: 45 bases, read in frame from the first base. The V end loses 5 bases and the J end loses 3 bases, and a stretch of 16 bases separates them. Each collaborating institution followed its own protocols to collect whole blood in K2EDTA tubes. Collaborator samples were shipped for TCRbeta analysis as frozen whole blood, isolated PBMCs, or DNA extracted from either sample type. Sequencing was performed on peripheral blood. The chain joins TRBV7-9 to TRBJ2-5; TRBD1 is a possible D gene, resting on 6 matching bases. This receptor was taken from a woman aged 70-85 years with acute or convalescent COVID-19. The DNA is as follows: TGTGCCAGCAGCCCGCCCGGGACACAGAAAGAGACCCAGTACTTC. Translated, this gives CASSPPGTQKETQYF.